A single T cell receptor beta chain is shown here with its context. Antigen unknown. Reverse transcription of about 0.45 to 1 ug RNA used random hexamers. Multiplex immunoSEQ PCR targeted 54 Vbeta and 13 Jbeta TCR beta segments. TCRdb redid the calling of the immunoSEQ multiplex PCR reads with MiXCR, one entry per CDR3 protein. This repertoire shows some 190,000 distinct CDR3 sequences, over 90% found once; its top ten account for about 0.14%. The data are from a study of CD8 T cells in Susac syndrome. Broader study findings: Clonal expansion did not appear in Susac syndrome CD4+ T cell repertoires.

CD8+ and CD4+ T cells taken from blood had their TCR beta sequenced. FACS was used to enrich TEMRA cells, whereas the CD8+ and CD4+ T cells were obtained by negative isolation. Germline V lookup: CDR1 SGHNT, CDR2 YENEEA. This CDR3 region has 16 residues. With V trimmed by 5 bases and J by 0 bases, 7 bases remained unmatched. The sample consisted of CD4+ T cells from PBMCs. This receptor was taken from a human donor with Susac syndrome. The chain carries TRBV11-3 and TRBJ2-1; TRBD1 agrees at 7 bases. The CDR3 DNA reads as TGTGCCAGCAGCCGACAGGGTGTGGGCTCCTACAATGAGCAGTTCTTC. Translation gives CASSRQGVGSYNEQFF.